The clone carrying this T cell receptor beta chain was observed at least ten times. The antigen is unknown. Time point denoted: patch test 1, 2 weeks after DPC sensitization. Documented treatment: therapeutic diphenylcyclopropenone sensitization with weekly scalp DPC. The sample comes from a study of human T cells and chemical hapten exposure. V lost 5 bases and J 3 bases, leaving 10 bases between the germline ends. This CDR3 contains 14 residues. Broader study findings: TCRs exceeding 1 in 1000 frequency stayed unchanged with DPC sensitization.

The library put unique molecular identifiers onto individual cDNA molecules. A single record per CDR3 protein comes from TCRdb applying MiXCR to the RACE reads. The sample yields about 340,000 distinct CDR3 sequences, approximately 6.3% seen once. The TCR sequence derives from a young woman with alopecia areata. Some clones in this sample may be carry-over from other donors' samples. Sequences were derived from whole blood, sampled in connection with sensitization to the hapten diphenylcyclopropenone (DPC). This chain links TRBV12-3 or TRBV12-4 with TRBJ2-2; possibly TRBD2 for D (6 bases). The CDR3 DNA follows: TGTGCCAGCAGTCCGGGACTGGACACCGGGGAGCTGTTTTTT. It yields the protein CASSPGLDTGELFF.